The clone carrying this TCR beta chain appeared a few times. Its antigen is unidentified. The entry originates in a study of Graves' ophthalmopathy and Graves' hyperthyroidism. Study-wide points: Cross-validated, the 13-signature model showed 87.88%/81.08% sensitivity/specificity, and 80%/75% in the test set.

Aged 18 to 65, hyperthyroidism patients had new diagnoses of under 2 months' duration. Researchers turned away patients with other autoimmune diseases, uncontrolled infections, pregnancy or lactation. RNA served as the template for amplifying TCR beta CDR3 regions. The library came from an HTBI-primed first-round RT-PCR and a second-round multiplex PCR. TCRdb processed the multiplex PCR reads anew with MiXCR; each CDR3 protein has one entry. The data contain over a million distinct CDR3 sequences, about two fifths of them seen just once; the ten biggest clones take up over 8.5%. With 10 bases removed from V and 1 base from J, the gap between germline ends came to 16 bases. This CDR3 is 14 amino acids long. Germline lookup yields CDR1 ENHRY and CDR2 SYGVKD.

This sequence joins TRBV10-3 and TRBJ1-1; D uncertain. This TCR was recovered from an adult man with Graves' hyperthyroidism. The sequenced sample was peripheral blood or thyroid tissue (not recorded which). This chain's CDR3 is CATQVIPGNTEAFF. The CDR3 DNA sequence: TGTGCCACCCAAGTCATACCAGGGAACACTGAAGCTTTCTTT.